This TCR beta chain was observed in a study of control samples from healthy donors and cancer patients. This clone has just one count. The data were produced by immunoSEQ multiplex PCR, yet TCRdb's version contains in-frame clones alone and is incomplete. The sample consists of 100,000 to 150,000 clones, around 94% of them appearing once. The source is an elderly man with head and neck cancer. Sequencing input: PBMCs.

This CDR3 reads CASSLGRTNTGELFF. DNA for the CDR3: TGTGCCAGCAGCTTAGGTCGGACCAACACCGGGGAGCTGTTTTTT. The chain uses TRBV7-2 and TRBJ2-2; D is undetermined. V shed 1 base and J shed 2 bases, with 8 bases lying between them. The germline V gene encodes CDR1 SGHTA and CDR2 FQGNSA. The CDR3 is 15 amino acids.